This TCR beta chain was retrieved from a study of blood T cell repertoires in COVID-19. For the study at large: Samples of COVID-19 (acute and convalescent) were obtained from the United States, Italy and Spain. T cells, B-cell-depleted T cells, or PBMCs provided the cDNA or gDNA that served as material.

Seattle enrolled patients during active infection and tracked them longitudinally. In the source study's methods: For nucleated cells, counts were estimated from reference gene primer amplification. Method: immunoSEQ multiplex PCR; TCRdb's copy keeps in-frame clones and lacks some. The V and J calls and clone size were taken over from that table, and D and trimming were inferred from the DNA. The sample shows under 400,000 clones, approximately 90% of them seen only once. Sequenced sample: peripheral blood. This clonotype was obtained from a woman younger than 45 with COVID-19, enrolled during active disease.

CDR3 in DNA: TGTGCCAGCACCCCACGGTTTTCAAACTATGGCTACACCTTC. Its protein product is CASTPRFSNYGYTF. The chain has TRBV5-4 and TRBJ1-2; D gene unclear. The CDR3 has 14 residues. V dropped 6 bases and J dropped 2 bases, with 14 bases sitting between them. Looked up from germline, CDR1 is SGHNT and CDR2 is YYREEE (reference sequence).